This T cell receptor (beta chain) came from a study of long-term antiretroviral therapy in people with HIV. Study-wide findings and caveats: Blood collection from about 2003 to 2017 possibly occurred under older ART regimens.

Runs used v3.0 of the immunoSEQ assay and were done at survey level. Produced via immunoSEQ multiplex PCR; TCRdb's table is partial and in-frame only. The sample carries 20,000 to 30,000 clones, around 79% recorded once. This CDR3 is 14 amino acids long. With 2 bases removed from V and 5 bases from J, the gap between germline ends came to 12 bases. Germline CDR1 ENHRY, CDR2 SYGVKD. There was at least one pre-ART PBMC sample for each donor, plus at least two post-ART PBMC samples. Each sample contained roughly 0.95-11 million cryopreserved PBMC, thawed before DNA extraction. As for this clone: Its antigen is unidentified.

The receptor's source is a woman in her 30s with HIV. V is TRBV10-3 and J is TRBJ1-2; D might be TRBD1 (6 bases). This specimen was unsorted PBMCs, taken 1.1 years before starting antiretroviral therapy. The CDR3 reads CAISETGSLYGYTF. The CDR3 DNA follows: TGTGCCATCAGTGAGACAGGGAGCTTATATGGCTACACCTTC.